This T cell receptor beta chain is drawn from a study of OX40 agonist ivuxolimab in advanced cancers. Overall study results and limits: CD8+ T cells showed, on average, more clonal expansion than CD4+ cells.

The ends lost 7 bases at V and 0 bases at J; junction bases unmatched: 13. Germline V CDR1 and CDR2: SGHDT, YYEEEE. CDR3 length equals 16 residues. Some clones are missing from TCRdb's copy, which holds only in-frame ones; the method was immunoSEQ multiplex PCR. The sample holds about 58,000 clones, around 80% seen once. For this clone: The antigen is not known.

Blood got drawn at baseline, again on cycle 4 day 1, and then on cycle 7 day 1. This TCR derives from an adult with an advanced solid tumor such as melanoma, head and neck, liver or kidney cancer. Specimen: CD4+ or CD8+ T cells sorted from blood, collected in a trial of the OX40 agonist ivuxolimab. V usage is TRBV5-6 and J usage is TRBJ2-7; TRBD1 matches at 7 bases. The CDR3 region is CASGRQGLSSSYEQYV. CDR3 bases: TGTGCCAGCGGAAGACAGGGCCTATCTAGCTCCTACGAGCAGTACGTC.